Following are 27 T cell receptor beta chains from one sample sequenced in a study of OX40 agonist ivuxolimab in advanced cancers. Clones were sequenced by immunoSEQ multiplex PCR, and TCRdb holds only the in-frame ones, with some missing. Seen here are fewer than 90,000 clones, less than 95% observed once, and the top ten hold 1.5% to 2%. This specimen was CD4+ or CD8+ T cells sorted from blood, taken in a trial of the OX40 agonist ivuxolimab. Receptors originate from an adult with an advanced solid tumor such as melanoma, head and neck, liver or kidney cancer.

The chain is built from TRBV28 and TRBJ2-2; D gene unclear. V lost 5 bases and J 2 bases, leaving 9 bases between the germline ends. The CDR3 totals 14 residues. The V gene's germline CDR1 is MDHEN and CDR2 SYDVKM. The CDR3: CASSPHSNTGELFF. The DNA of the CDR3 is TGTGCCAGCAGTCCCCATTCCAACACCGGGGAGCTGTTTTTT.

V gene TRBV10-3 combines with J gene TRBJ2-6; D is undetermined. The CDR3 spans 11 residues. Germline V gene lookup returns CDR1 ENHRY and CDR2 SYGVKD. Deletions cut 10 bases from V and 4 bases from J, with 5 bases between. As DNA, the CDR3 is TGTGCCACCGCAGGGGCCAACGTCCTGACTTTC. This encodes CATAGANVLTF.

This rearrangement joins TRBV6-1 to TRBJ2-7, with 8 bases lining up with TRBD1. Germline V CDR1 and CDR2: MNHNS, SASEGT. With 6 bases clipped from V and 6 bases from J, the junction kept 10 bases outside the gene matches. CDR3 size: 14 residues. CDR3 nucleotide sequence: TGTGCCAGCAGCAAGGACAGGGTAGTTTCCGAGCAGTACTTC. Its protein product is CASSKDRVVSEQYF.

The chain employs TRBV4-1 and TRBJ1-5; D not certain. CDR1 MGHRA and CDR2 YSYEKL come from the germline V gene. V was shortened by 7 bases and J by 2 bases, with 18 bases between the two germline ends. The CDR3 has 16 amino acids. CDR3 sequence: CASTPYMAGGNQPQHF. As DNA, the CDR3 is TGCGCCAGCACCCCTTACATGGCTGGCGGCAATCAGCCCCAGCATTTT.

The chain is built from TRBV4-3 and TRBJ2-3; D unclear. Germline V lookup: CDR1 LGHNA, CDR2 YSLEER. The CDR3 runs to 16 residues. Deletions cut 1 base from V and 0 bases from J, with 11 bases between. The CDR3 DNA reads as TGCGCCAGCAGCCAAGTGGCTGTACCTAGCACAGATACGCAGTATTTT. Encoded protein: CASSQVAVPSTDTQYF.

The chain employs TRBV28 and TRBJ2-5, with TRBD2 matching 7 bases. This CDR3 spans 13 amino acids. Germline CDR1 and CDR2: MDHEN and SYDVKM. The trim removed 2 bases at V and 7 bases at J, leaving 4 bases unmatched. The CDR3 is CASSLGRAGTQYF. DNA for the CDR3: TGTGCCAGCAGTTTAGGGAGGGCCGGGACCCAGTACTTC.

V usage is TRBV7-2 and J usage is TRBJ1-1; D not resolved. The germline V gene encodes CDR1 SGHTA and CDR2 FQGNSA. CDR3 length: 14 residues. V shed 5 bases and J shed 0 bases, with 10 bases lying between them. The CDR3 DNA sequence: TGTGCCAGCAGCCAGAGCCGGGTGAACACTGAAGCTTTCTTT. Its protein product is CASSQSRVNTEAFF.

V is TRBV5-5 and J is TRBJ2-3; maybe TRBD1 (5 bases). Deletions cut 2 bases from V and 4 bases from J, with 11 bases between. From germline, CDR1 is SGHKS and CDR2 YYEKEE (reference sequence). The CDR3 totals 14 residues. The CDR3 spells CASSFTFRADTQYF. The CDR3 DNA reads TGTGCCAGCAGCTTTACTTTCAGGGCAGATACGCAGTATTTT.

The V and J genes are TRBV7-2 and TRBJ1-1; D may be TRBD1 (5 bases). The V and J ends lost 2 bases and 4 bases respectively, with 14 bases between them. The CDR3 is 15 residues long. Germline V gene lookup returns CDR1 SGHTA and CDR2 FQGNSA. CDR3 residues: CASSLLGAGFTEAFF. DNA for the CDR3: TGTGCCAGCAGCTTACTCGGGGCCGGGTTCACTGAAGCTTTCTTT.

The rearrangement joins TRBV9 to TRBJ2-3; possible D gene TRBD1, 5 bases. The CDR3 is made up of 16 amino acids. Trimming took 3 bases from V and 2 from J, leaving 16 bases between them. Germline V lookup: CDR1 SGDLS, CDR2 YYNGEE. In DNA, the CDR3 is TGTGCCAGCAGCGCCATTCTTGACAGCTCCACAGATACGCAGTATTTT. It is translated as CASSAILDSSTDTQYF.

This CDR3 is CASSRGPNEKLFF. The CDR3 DNA reads as TGTGCCAGCAGCCGTGGACCTAATGAAAAACTGTTTTTT. The J gene is TRBJ1-4, the V gene TRBV5-6; D gene uncertain. CDR3 length: 13 amino acids. From germline, CDR1 is SGHDT and CDR2 YYEEEE. With 4 bases removed from V and 3 bases from J, the gap between germline ends came to 7 bases.

The chain employs TRBV5-1 and TRBJ2-3; 7 positions match TRBD2. The germline V gene encodes CDR1 SGHRS and CDR2 YFSETQ. J was trimmed by 4 bases and V by 3 bases; bases with no gene match: 5. The CDR3 covers 14 residues. The CDR3 is CASSYAAGADTQYF. The CDR3 DNA reads TGCGCCAGCAGCTACGCTGCGGGGGCAGATACGCAGTATTTT.

The J gene is TRBJ2-1, the V gene TRBV15, with D perhaps given as TRBD1 or TRBD2 (6 bases each). The CDR3 extends over 16 amino acids. From germline, CDR1 is LNHNV and CDR2 YYDKDF (reference sequence). Trimming shortened V by 3 bases and J by 10 bases, and 22 bases separated the two germline ends. CDR3 coding DNA: TGTGCCACCAGCAGGGGCCATTCGGGGGCTCCGGGAGAGCAGTTCTTC. Protein: CATSRGHSGAPGEQFF.

J is TRBJ1-2 and V is TRBV30; D is unresolved. CDR3 size: 15 residues. V was trimmed by 0 bases and J by 7 bases, leaving 18 bases between them. Germline V lookup: CDR1 GTSNPN, CDR2 SVGIG (reference sequence). In DNA, the CDR3 is TGTGCCTGGAGTGTACGCTCCGCCCCATGGGGTGGCTACACCTTC. The encoded protein is CAWSVRSAPWGGYTF.

Turning to this clone: Germline and junction disagree at one end, which may indicate a read error. V usage is TRBV27 and J usage is TRBJ1-5; no clear D. The CDR3 loop spans 14 amino acids. CDR1 and CDR2 (germline): MNHEY, SMNVEV (reference sequence). Here the CDR3 DNA reads TGTGCCGGCAGTTTATCAGCCTTCAATCAGCCCCAGCATTTT. Protein sequence: CAGSLSAFNQPQHF.

The chain carries TRBV6-6 and TRBJ2-6; no firm D call. The CDR3 spans 15 residues. Germline V gives CDR1 MNHNY, CDR2 SVGAGI (reference sequence). V dropped 8 bases and J dropped 1 base, with 12 bases sitting between them. The CDR3 region is CASWLGGSGANVLTF. The CDR3 DNA follows: TGTGCCAGCTGGTTGGGTGGGTCTGGGGCCAACGTCCTGACTTTC.

V is TRBV27 and J is TRBJ2-7; 8 bases align to TRBD2. The trim removed 8 bases at V and 3 bases at J, leaving 9 bases unmatched. The CDR3 spans 14 residues. The germline V gene encodes CDR1 MNHEY and CDR2 SMNVEV (reference sequence). For the CDR3, the DNA is TGTGCCAGCGCTTCAGCGGGAGTTCTCTACGAGCAGTACTTC. As protein: CASASAGVLYEQYF.

V and J are TRBV30 and TRBJ1-1; D is possibly TRBD1 (6 bases). The V end lost 5 bases, the J end lost 5 bases, and 12 bases lay between the germline ends. CDR1 is GTSNPN and CDR2 is SVGIG in the germline V gene (reference sequence). The CDR3 sequence is 12 residues long. CDR3 loop: CAWEGGGTEAFF. CDR3 nucleotide sequence: TGTGCCTGGGAAGGGGGTGGAACTGAAGCTTTCTTT.

The rearrangement links TRBV19 to TRBJ1-4; D is possibly TRBD1 (5 bases). There are 15 residues in the CDR3. Germline CDR1 LNHDA, CDR2 SQIVND (reference sequence). V lost 5 bases to trimming and J lost 2 bases, with 12 bases between them. CDR3 protein: CASSLAGTTNEKLFF. CDR3 in DNA: TGTGCCAGTAGTTTGGCGGGGACCACTAATGAAAAACTGTTTTTT.

V and J are TRBV11-2 and TRBJ2-6, with unresolved D. Germline CDR1 and CDR2: SGHAT and FQNNGV. V gave up 5 bases and J gave up 2 bases, with 10 bases separating them. There are 15 residues in the CDR3. The CDR3 DNA reads TGTGCCAGCAGCATCCGACAAGCTGGGGCCAACGTCCTGACTTTC. Translating it yields CASSIRQAGANVLTF.

This chain joins TRBV2 and TRBJ2-3, with D perhaps matching TRBD2 (6 bases). The length of the CDR3 is 15 residues. CDR1 and CDR2 from the germline V gene are SNHLY and FYNNEI. The V gene lost 6 bases and the J gene lost 5 bases, with 18 bases spanning the gap. In nucleotides, the CDR3 is TGTGCCAGCAGCCTGGTCCGGAAAGCGGGAGATACGCAGTATTTT. It codes for CASSLVRKAGDTQYF. Supplemented by reference TRBV2 and TRBJ2-3, the full variable domain reads EPEVTQTPSHQVTQMGQEVILRCVPISNHLYFYWYRQILGQKVEFLVSFYNNEISEKSEIFDDQFSVERPDGSNFTLKIRSTKLEDSAMYFCASSLVRKAGDTQYFGPGTRLTVL.

The chain combines TRBV5-1 with TRBJ2-2; D remains ambiguous. Germline CDR1 reads SGHRS; CDR2 reads YFSETQ. V was clipped by 4 bases and J by 1 base, with 23 bases between them. The CDR3 spans 19 residues. The CDR3 nucleotides are TGCGCCAGCAGCGACCCCGACCTTCGGAGCGACATGAACACCGGGGAGCTGTTTTTT. Protein product: CASSDPDLRSDMNTGELFF.

The CDR3: CASSLSGVRGETQYF. In DNA, the CDR3 is TGCGCCAGCAGCTTGTCAGGCGTCAGGGGTGAGACCCAGTACTTC. The chain is built from TRBV5-1 and TRBJ2-5; D perhaps matches TRBD1 (6 bases). Germline loops: CDR1 SGHRS, CDR2 YFSETQ. This CDR3 region has 15 residues. Deletions cut 1 base from V and 5 bases from J, with 15 bases between. The full variable domain, rest sourced from reference TRBV5-1 and TRBJ2-5, is KAGVTQTPRYLIKTRGQQVTLSCSPISGHRSVSWYQQTPGQGLQFLFEYFSETQRNKGNFPGRFSGRQFSNSRSEMNVSTLELGDSALYLCASSLSGVRGETQYFGPGTRLLVL.

This clone was recorded only once. CDR3 residues: CASSLEGQNYEQYF. The CDR3, as DNA: TGTGCCAGCAGCTTAGAGGGACAGAACTACGAGCAGTACTTC. The chain recombines TRBV7-2 with TRBJ2-7; 7 positions match TRBD1. Germline trimming cut 1 base from V and 3 bases from J; bases unmatched to any gene: 3. The germline gives CDR1 SGHTA, CDR2 FQGNSA. This CDR3 is 14 amino acids long.

In its sample, this clone was seen once. The chain carries TRBV2 and TRBJ2-7, with 9 bases matching TRBD1. This CDR3 spans 15 amino acids. V lost 5 bases to trimming and J lost 3 bases; unmatched junction nucleotides: 8. CDR1 and CDR2 from the germline V gene are SNHLY and FYNNEI. The CDR3 sequence: CASSLPGQGGYEQYF. CDR3 coding DNA: TGTGCCAGCAGTTTACCGGGACAGGGAGGCTACGAGCAGTACTTC.

This chain connects TRBV29-1 to TRBJ1-4; unclear D gene. The germline CDR1 and CDR2 sequences are SQVTM and ANQGSEA. The CDR3 is 11 amino acids. Trimming removed 4 bases from V and 5 bases from J, with 5 bases in between. CDR3 sequence (DNA): TGCAGCGTTGTGGTGAATGAAAAACTGTTTTTT. Encoded protein: CSVVVNEKLFF.

The V and J genes are TRBV7-2 and TRBJ2-7, with 9 bases identical to TRBD1. Germline V lookup: CDR1 SGHTA, CDR2 FQGNSA. V dropped 3 bases and J dropped 3; count of bases not matched to a gene: 3. The CDR3 spans 14 residues. Written as DNA, the CDR3 is TGTGCCAGCAGCTTCTCGGGACAGGGCTACGAGCAGTACTTC. Amino acids: CASSFSGQGYEQYF. The full variable domain, in which reference TRBV7-2 and TRBJ2-7 provide the parts outside the CDR3, is GAGVSQSPSNKVTEKGKDVELRCDPISGHTALYWYRQSLGQGLEFLIYFQGNSAPDKSGLPSDRFSAERTGGSVSTLTIQRTQQEDSAVYLCASSFSGQGYEQYFGPGTRLTVT.